This T cell receptor beta chain was documented in a study of response to subunit inactivated influenza vaccine. Study-level points and caveats: Authors suggested each seasonal influenza vaccination recruits few new T cells.

The length of the CDR3 is 14 residues. Trimming took off 1 base at V and 6 bases at J, with 10 bases between the two ends. This clonotype has only a few counts. Its specificity is not known. TCRdb called the RT-PCR reads again in MiXCR, with one record for every CDR3 protein. The table lists hundreds of thousands of distinct CDR3 sequences, roughly 18% of them singletons. The source of this sequence is a man aged 45-65 years who received an inactivated influenza vaccine. Source: PBMCs from blood, taken more than 4 days after vaccination. The chain couples TRBV12-3 or TRBV12-4 to TRBJ1-5; D may be TRBD1 (5 bases). Written as DNA, the CDR3 is TGTGCCAGCAGTTTAGTACAGGAACCTCAGCCCCAGCATTTT. This sequence encodes CASSLVQEPQPQHF.